The source of this T cell receptor (beta chain) is a study of early T cells in non-severe SARS-CoV-2 infection. The V segment lost 7 bases and the J segment 4 bases; nucleotides outside the gene matches: 3. Looked up from germline, CDR1 is SQVTM and CDR2 is ANQGSEA. The CDR3 loop spans 13 amino acids. This clonotype was found many times. Via MiXCR, TCRdb re-called the 5' RACE reads, giving one row per CDR3 protein. The table shows 56,000 or so distinct CDR3 sequences, with under 12% occurring only once. The sequence derives from an adult who was a healthcare worker with PCR-confirmed SARS-CoV-2 infection or an uninfected control (not recorded which). The chain combines TRBV29-1 with TRBJ2-3; 12 bases align to TRBD1. Sequenced: whole blood. This CDR3 is CSGGTGGPDTQYF. The CDR3 coding sequence is TGCAGCGGCGGGACAGGGGGCCCAGATACGCAGTATTTT.